This T cell receptor beta chain is drawn from a study of shared clonotypes between healthy human individuals. The protocol was immunoSEQ multiplex PCR, while the TCRdb copy is restricted to in-frame clones and leaves out a portion. The sample includes 550,000 to 800,000 clones, around 90% of them seen just once. This clone appeared once. Its antigen is still unknown. The V gene's germline CDR1 is SQVTM and CDR2 ANQGSEA. CDR3 length: 16 amino acids. Trimming removed 5 bases at V and 1 base at J, with 20 bases between. General study results and limits: A reduction in generation probabilities was seen for non-shared clonotypes relative to those shared by all four donors.

The V and J genes are TRBV29-1 and TRBJ1-1; D not resolved. The clonotype comes from a man aged 18 to 30 in good health. Some clones in this sample may be carry-over from other donors' samples. The sequencing sample was made of memory CD8+ T cells from PBMCs. Subset given: CD45RO+ cells pooled with CCR7-negative TemRA cells. In DNA form, the CDR3 reads TGCAGCGTTCAAAGCGTACGCTACCCTCAGAACACTGAAGCTTTCTTT. Encoded protein: CSVQSVRYPQNTEAFF.